These T cell receptor beta chains were read from a single sample in a study of OX40 agonist ivuxolimab in advanced cancers. Only in-frame clones appear in the TCRdb table, and some are missing; sequencing was by immunoSEQ multiplex PCR. The profile shows around 100,000 clones, around 90% of them singletons. Source: CD4+ or CD8+ T cells sorted from blood, taken in a trial of the OX40 agonist ivuxolimab. The receptor set was obtained from an adult with an advanced solid tumor such as melanoma, head and neck, liver or kidney cancer. Each CDR3 is given with its conserved first and last residue. Each record gives: clone size, J gene, D gene, V gene, CDR3 protein. A D gene is named only where the DNA matches it firmly. Where a row states a size, it is once, few, many or the class of an expanded clone; other rows omit it.

-	TRBJ2-1	TRBD2	TRBV7-3	CASSLRGEQKVKGQFF
-	TRBJ2-2	-	TRBV6-4	CASSDSKQGAGEAGELFF
once	TRBJ2-3	-	TRBV7-9	CASSPLGDPDTQYF
-	TRBJ2-5	-	TRBV4-3	CASSQDSTIRTQYF
once	TRBJ2-3	TRBD2	TRBV5-1	CASSLTSGNTDTQYF
-	TRBJ2-5	-	TRBV6-1	CASSGMASSYQETQYF
-	TRBJ2-1	-	TRBV20-1	CSASSGPARLF
-	TRBJ2-7	TRBD1	TRBV28	CASSPGQTYEQYF
-	TRBJ1-5	-	TRBV28	CASSLGNQPQHF
-	TRBJ2-1	-	TRBV11-2	CASSPRDYNEQFF
-	TRBJ2-3	TRBD1	TRBV7-3	CASGSGQADTQYF
-	TRBJ2-5	-	TRBV7-2	CASSFSWVTETQYF
-	TRBJ1-2	TRBD1	TRBV29-1	CSADRGLGGYTF
-	TRBJ1-4	-	TRBV5-4	CASSGQDGNNEKLFF
few	TRBJ1-5	-	TRBV4-1	CASSQVGGSYQPQHF
-	TRBJ2-1	-	TRBV2	CASSGYTEQFF
-	TRBJ2-1	TRBD2	TRBV10-2	CASRTSGRLNEQFF
once	TRBJ1-4	-	TRBV4-2	CASSQELDRSNEKLFF
-	TRBJ1-1	-	TRBV7-8	CASSWSVLGNTEAFF
-	TRBJ2-1	TRBD1	TRBV28	CASRVPGTGFNEQFF
-	TRBJ1-1	-	TRBV7-9	CASSLGGQGGEAFF
few	TRBJ2-3	-	TRBV11-1	CASSLVGGSTDTQYF
-	TRBJ2-1	-	TRBV6-1	CASSVRQFF
-	TRBJ1-5	-	TRBV6-5	CASSYTGTSDQPQHF
-	TRBJ1-1	-	TRBV20-1	CSAASDTEAFF
-	TRBJ2-1	-	TRBV4-2	CASSQVRGSSYNEQFF
once	TRBJ2-7	-	TRBV28	CASSFLGSNEQYF
-	TRBJ2-3	-	TRBV25-1	CASSEWDGGDTQYF
-	TRBJ2-7	TRBD2	TRBV9	CASSVTSGSVGEQYF
-	TRBJ1-1	-	TRBV18	CASSQWVAEAFF
-	TRBJ1-2	-	TRBV15	CATSEKYPPHGYTF
-	TRBJ2-2	-	TRBV11-3	CASSLRAAGELFF
-	TRBJ1-1	-	TRBV18	CASSLNGDLNTEAFF
-	TRBJ2-1	-	TRBV29-1	CSVLKVLSGSSYNEQFF
-	TRBJ2-3	-	TRBV28	CASSLSGASTDTQYF
-	TRBJ2-7	-	TRBV7-3	CASSLGHSGIYEQYF
-	TRBJ2-1	-	TRBV28	CASSFGQGWNEQFF
-	TRBJ2-7	TRBD2	TRBV6-4	CASSVTLAGRTYEQYF
-	TRBJ2-2	-	TRBV28	CASSITGTGELFF
-	TRBJ1-5	TRBD1	TRBV12-5	CASGKLNRGISNQPQHF
-	TRBJ2-3	TRBD1	TRBV5-5	CASSSRGTGEVDTQYF
-	TRBJ2-7	-	TRBV7-2	CASSLVNTVIRSEQYF
-	TRBJ2-2	-	TRBV27	CASSSKYFGTQGDTGELFF
-	TRBJ2-3	-	TRBV6-5	CASSYVRTDTQYF
-	TRBJ2-6	-	TRBV5-6	CASSLGQASGANVLTF